Below are 29 T cell receptor beta chains sequenced from a single sample in a study of spatial heterogeneity in lung cancer. Study findings and constraints: One measure, the expanded intratumoral alpha and beta TCR count, tracked tumor mutation counts.

These TCRs' antigens remain unknown. As for time point: sample taken at primary tumor resection. TCRdb fed the 5' RACE reads into MiXCR, producing one record per CDR3 protein. Counted here are roughly 9,000 distinct CDR3 sequences, approximately 6.3% occurring once; the ten biggest clones make up 9.5% to 13%. Sequencing was performed on lung tumor tissue, taken at surgery. The receptors here all came from a male donor with early-stage non-small cell lung cancer.

Ten or more counts support this clonotype. This beta chain slipped into a library made for alpha chains as a stray read, so its size is not meaningful. This rearrangement joins TRBV5-1 to TRBJ2-2; TRBD2 might be the D (5 bases). The CDR3 is 13 amino acids. V was pared by 0 bases and J by 7 bases, with 7 bases between. Germline lookup yields CDR1 SGHRS and CDR2 YFSETQ. CDR3 residues: CASSLDGDGELFF. CDR3 nucleotide sequence: TGCGCCAGCAGCTTGGACGGGGACGGGGAGCTGTTTTTT.

Worth noting for this clonotype: This beta chain appears as a stray read in a library generated for alpha chains; its size is not informative. The V gene is TRBV24-1, the J gene TRBJ2-1, with 11 bases fitting TRBD2. Germline CDR1 is KGHDR and CDR2 is SFDVKD. CDR3 size: 14 residues. The V segment lost 7 bases and the J segment 9 bases; nucleotides outside the gene matches: 7. DNA for the CDR3: TGTGCCACCAGCGCACTAGCGGGAGAGGTTGAGCAGTTCTTC. Its protein is CATSALAGEVEQFF.

This clonotype has at least ten counts. In a library made to pick up alpha chains, this beta chain is a stray read with a size that means little. The chain carries TRBV6-6 and TRBJ2-2; tentatively, D is TRBD2 (5 bases). The CDR3 is 17 amino acids. Per the germline V gene, CDR1 is MNHNY and CDR2 is SVGAGI (reference sequence). V lost 0 bases and J lost 1, with 12 bases in between. In DNA, the CDR3 is TGTGCCAGCAGTTACTCTCTAGCAAGCCAGAACACCGGGGAGCTGTTTTTT. It codes for CASSYSLASQNTGELFF.

This clonotype was found many times. This beta chain is a stray sequence in a library constructed for alpha chains; its clone size is not meaningful. The V gene is TRBV2, the J gene TRBJ1-6; the D is unclear. This CDR3 is 15 amino acids long. V lost 3 bases and J 4 bases, leaving 10 bases between the germline ends. The germline gives CDR1 SNHLY, CDR2 FYNNEI. The chain's CDR3 is CASSDSVHYNSPLHF. The DNA for the CDR3 is TGTGCCAGCAGTGATTCAGTTCATTATAATTCACCCCTCCACTTT.

This clonotype has at least ten counts. Because this beta chain is a stray read in a library intended to capture alpha chains, its abundance should not be given much weight. The chain joins TRBV2 to TRBJ2-3, with D perhaps TRBD2 (6 bases). The germline gives CDR1 SNHLY, CDR2 FYNNEI. This CDR3 contains 12 residues. V lost 9 bases to trimming and J lost 1 base, with 8 bases between them. CDR3 region: CARSGGTDTQYF. DNA of the CDR3: TGTGCCAGATCGGGGGGCACAGATACGCAGTATTTT.

The sample holds many counts of this clonotype. In a library made to pick up alpha chains, this beta chain is a stray read with a size that means little. This sequence joins TRBV10-3 and TRBJ2-7; TRBD2 matches 10 bases. CDR3 length: 15 amino acids. Unmatched junction bases numbered 7, after V lost 6 bases and J lost 2 bases. Germline V gives CDR1 ENHRY, CDR2 SYGVKD. CDR3 in DNA: TGTGCCATCAGCGTAGCGGGAGGTTTAACCTACGAGCAGTACTTC. Encoded protein: CAISVAGGLTYEQYF.

There are many counts of this clonotype. A library made for alpha chains picked up this beta chain off target, so its size means little. The rearrangement joins TRBV6-1 to TRBJ2-3; D unresolved. Germline V lookup: CDR1 MNHNS, CDR2 SASEGT. The V and J ends lost 3 bases and 0 bases respectively, with 7 bases between them. The CDR3 spans 14 residues. The CDR3 coding sequence is TGTGCCAGCAGTGAGGTTACTAGCACAGATACGCAGTATTTT. Its translation: CASSEVTSTDTQYF.

This clonotype was found many times. The size of this beta chain means little, since it is a stray read in a library made for alpha chains. V gene TRBV5-1 combines with J gene TRBJ1-6; 7 nucleotides align to TRBD1. The CDR3 has 17 amino acids. The germline gives CDR1 SGHRS, CDR2 YFSETQ. With V trimmed by 0 bases and J by 8 bases, 11 bases remained unmatched. CDR3: CASSLGLRQGGDSPLHF. The CDR3 nucleotides are TGCGCCAGCAGCTTGGGATTGAGACAGGGAGGGGATTCACCCCTCCACTTT.

Judged by abundance, this clonotype is medium-sized. Because the library targeted alpha chains, this beta chain is an off-target read whose size means little. This chain uses TRBV12-3 or TRBV12-4 with TRBJ1-1; D is unresolved. This CDR3 has 16 residues. V was trimmed by 2 bases and J by 5 bases, leaving 18 bases between them. The CDR3 is CASSLIGFGSGTEAFF. CDR3 sequence (DNA): TGTGCCAGCAGTTTAATCGGGTTCGGGTCGGGAACTGAAGCTTTCTTT.

This clonotype was seen repeatedly, ten times or more. The library was designed around alpha chains, so this beta chain is a stray read whose abundance carries little weight. The chain recombines TRBV20-1 with TRBJ2-3; TRBD1 matches 10 bases. Trimming cost V 6 bases and J 6 bases; bases outside gene matches: 9. Germline V gene sequence: CDR1 DFQATT, CDR2 SNEGSKA (reference sequence). The CDR3 covers 14 residues. CDR3 protein: CSAEPGQGSDTQYF. The CDR3 DNA reads TGCAGTGCAGAGCCGGGACAGGGGTCGGATACGCAGTATTTT.

This clonotype came up many times. This beta chain turned up in a library designed for alpha chains; as an off-target read, its abundance says little. The chain uses TRBV9 and TRBJ2-3; D is unresolved. V dropped 0 bases and J dropped 1 base, with 24 bases sitting between them. Germline values: CDR1 SGDLS, CDR2 YYNGEE. The CDR3 runs to 20 residues. Here the CDR3 reads CASSVDFPSPYRGGTDTQYF. DNA for the CDR3: TGTGCCAGCAGCGTAGACTTCCCCTCACCCTATCGTGGGGGCACAGATACGCAGTATTTT. The whole variable domain, remainder taken from reference TRBV9 and TRBJ2-3, is DSGVTQTPKHLITATGQRVTLRCSPRSGDLSVYWYQQSLDQGLQFLIQYYNGEERAKGNILERFSAQQFPDLHSELNLSSLELGDSALYFCASSVDFPSPYRGGTDTQYFGPGTRLTVL.

This clonotype counts as medium-sized. Being off target in a library aimed at alpha chains, this beta chain has a size of little meaning. J is TRBJ2-3 and V is TRBV11-2, with 8 bases fitting TRBD1. Trimming took 5 bases from V and 5 from J; bases not matched to a gene: 9. Germline V gene sequence: CDR1 SGHAT, CDR2 FQNNGV. The CDR3 consists of 15 residues. The CDR3 protein is CASSRQGAREDTQYF. Written as DNA, the CDR3 is TGTGCCAGCAGCAGGCAGGGGGCGCGGGAAGATACGCAGTATTTT.

In its sample, this clonotype was seen many times. This beta chain slipped into a library made for alpha chains as a stray read, so its size is not meaningful. The V call is TRBV2, the J call TRBJ1-2; possible D gene TRBD1, 6 bases. The CDR3 is 17 amino acids. The germline V and J ends were trimmed by 4 bases and 4 bases, with 22 bases remaining between them. Germline CDR1 reads SNHLY; CDR2 reads FYNNEI. Here the CDR3 DNA reads TGTGCCAGCAGTGGAGAGGGTTCAAGGAAAGGGGGCTATGGCTACACCTTC. Its translation is CASSGEGSRKGGYGYTF.

This clonotype was recorded many times. This beta chain is an unintended read in a library built for alpha chains; its size means little. The CDR3 reads CASSRTEETQYF. The CDR3 DNA reads TGTGCCAGCAGTAGGACGGAAGAGACCCAGTACTTC. The chain combines TRBV6-2 or TRBV6-3 with TRBJ2-5; D is ambiguous. Germline V gives CDR1 MNHEY, CDR2 SVGEGT. The CDR3 loop spans 12 amino acids. V lost 5 bases, J lost 3 bases, and 7 bases lay in between.

This clonotype was recorded many times. This beta chain is off target for a library built for alpha chains, so its abundance means little. The J gene is TRBJ1-4, the V gene TRBV7-6; D uncertain. Germline lookup yields CDR1 SGHVS and CDR2 FNYEAQ. The CDR3 loop spans 12 amino acids. V lost 5 bases and J 3 bases, leaving 4 bases between the germline ends. The CDR3 coding sequence is TGTGCCAGCAGCCCGCCTAATGAAAAACTGTTTTTT. It encodes CASSPPNEKLFF.

The table lists this clonotype with a few counts. This beta chain came through as a stray read in a library set up for alpha chains, and its size says little. The J gene is TRBJ1-5, the V gene TRBV20-1; 9 nucleotides agree with TRBD1. The CDR3 runs to 18 residues. Losses at the gene ends were 6 bases for V and 0 bases for J; bases not matched to a gene: 15. Germline CDR1 reads DFQATT; CDR2 reads SNEGSKA (reference sequence). This CDR3 reads CSAKDTGGGPGSNQPQHF. Here the CDR3 DNA reads TGCAGTGCCAAGGACACAGGGGGCGGCCCCGGTAGCAATCAGCCCCAGCATTTT.

In this sample, this clonotype is medium-sized. This beta chain slipped into a library made for alpha chains as a stray read, so its size is not meaningful. CDR3 amino acids: CASRDPDSGNTIYF. In DNA, the CDR3 is TGTGCCTCGAGAGATCCCGACTCTGGAAACACCATATATTTT. This rearrangement joins TRBV10-3 to TRBJ1-3; D not resolved. Germline V gene lookup returns CDR1 ENHRY and CDR2 SYGVKD. This CDR3 comprises 14 residues. The V gene lost 11 bases and the J gene lost 0 bases, with 14 bases spanning the gap.

This clonotype has ten or more counts. Since the library was made to target alpha chains, this beta chain is a stray read and its abundance is not meaningful. The chain's CDR3 is CASSEWGGRGTEAFF. The CDR3 DNA reads as TGTGCCAGCAGTGAATGGGGAGGGCGGGGCACTGAAGCTTTCTTT. The V and J genes are TRBV25-1 and TRBJ1-1; D unclear. The CDR3 contains 15 residues. CDR1 MGHDK and CDR2 SYGVNS come from the germline V gene. V was trimmed by 1 base and J by 4 bases, leaving 13 bases between them.

This clonotype was recorded many times. This beta chain is a stray sequence in a library constructed for alpha chains; its clone size is not meaningful. The gene calls are TRBV3-1 and TRBJ2-1, with a tentative D call TRBD1 (5 bases). The CDR3 covers 13 residues. V lost 1 base and J lost 9, with 10 bases in between. The V gene's germline CDR1 is LGHDT and CDR2 YNNKEL (reference sequence). CDR3 DNA: TGTGCCAGCAGCCAAGGCAGGGTGACTGAGCAGTTCTTC. It translates to CASSQGRVTEQFF.

By share, this clonotype counts as medium-sized. Within a library made for alpha chains, this beta chain is off target, and its count is uninformative. This chain joins TRBV28 and TRBJ1-2; maybe TRBD1 (6 bases). V lost 4 bases to trimming and J lost 5 bases, with 20 bases between them. The CDR3 totals 16 residues. Germline V gene data show CDR1 as MDHEN and CDR2 as SYDVKM. The CDR3 sequence: CASSSRRGDRIYGYTF. CDR3 in DNA: TGTGCCAGCAGTTCGAGGAGGGGGGACCGGATTTATGGCTACACCTTC.

This clonotype was counted at least ten times. This beta chain represents an off-target read in a library built for alpha chains; its size is of limited meaning. The V gene is TRBV7-2, the J gene TRBJ1-1; tentatively, D is TRBD1 (6 bases). Germline CDR1 is SGHTA and CDR2 is FQGNSA. The CDR3 extends over 15 amino acids. The V gene lost 6 bases and the J gene lost 8 bases, with 22 bases spanning the gap. The CDR3 spells CASRVEGGALTEAFF. The DNA for the CDR3 is TGTGCCAGCAGAGTTGAGGGGGGCGCATTGACCGAAGCTTTCTTT.

This clonotype was counted at least ten times. This beta chain lies outside the target of a library built for alpha chains; its clone size means little. The rearrangement joins TRBV27 to TRBJ2-1; D perhaps matches TRBD1 (5 bases). CDR3 length equals 13 residues. V lost 6 bases and J lost 8, with 14 bases in between. Germline V gene data show CDR1 as MNHEY and CDR2 as SMNVEV (reference sequence). CDR3 nucleotides: TGTGCCAGCAGACCCCCGACAGCTTATGAGCAGTTCTTC. This sequence encodes CASRPPTAYEQFF.

In this sample, this clonotype turned up many times. This beta chain is an unintended read in a library built for alpha chains; its size means little. This rearrangement joins TRBV5-1 to TRBJ2-5; 7 bases map to TRBD1. Trimming took 6 bases from V and 4 from J; bases not matched to a gene: 9. The CDR3 has 14 residues. Germline CDR1 reads SGHRS; CDR2 reads YFSETQ. The chain's CDR3 is CASKTGESGETQYF. Here the CDR3 DNA reads TGCGCCAGCAAAACAGGGGAGTCGGGAGAGACCCAGTACTTC.

This clonotype was observed many times. For a library built for alpha chains, this beta chain is a stray read; little rests on its size. The chain uses TRBV5-1 and TRBJ1-5; D is undetermined. The CDR3 totals 13 residues. CDR1 and CDR2 (germline): SGHRS, YFSETQ. V was clipped by 7 bases and J by 9 bases, with 17 bases between them. The CDR3 spells CASQAIEGGPQHF. Written as DNA, the CDR3 is TGCGCCAGCCAGGCCATAGAGGGCGGGCCCCAGCATTTT.

This clonotype was seen only a few times. A read error may account for a junction end that differs from germline. This beta chain turned up in a library designed for alpha chains; as an off-target read, its abundance says little. The chain is built from TRBV6-6 and TRBJ1-5, with D perhaps TRBD1 (5 bases). CDR3 size: 12 residues. Germline-derived CDR1 and CDR2 are MNHNY and SVGAGI (reference sequence). CDR3 bases: TGTGCCAGCAGTTACGGAAGGGACCCCCTCTGTTTT. Protein product: CASSYGRDPLCF.

There are many counts of this clonotype. This beta chain turned up in a library designed for alpha chains; as an off-target read, its abundance says little. This chain links TRBV5-1 with TRBJ1-4, with 7 bases matching TRBD1. CDR3 length: 14 amino acids. Germline V CDR1 and CDR2: SGHRS, YFSETQ. V shed 3 bases and J 8 bases; nucleotides not matched to a gene: 7. CDR3 amino acids: CASSYSDREEKLFF. The CDR3 DNA reads TGCGCCAGCAGCTATTCAGACAGGGAGGAAAAACTGTTTTTT.

In its sample, this clonotype is medium-sized. This beta chain slipped into a library made for alpha chains as a stray read, so its size is not meaningful. The chain has TRBV11-2 and TRBJ2-3; D is unclear. V was shortened by 7 bases and J by 0 bases, with 8 bases between the two germline ends. The CDR3 length is 13 residues. The germline V gene has CDR1 SGHAT and CDR2 FQNNGV. The CDR3 DNA reads as TGTGCCAGCACCTTTAGGAGCACAGATACGCAGTATTTT. Protein: CASTFRSTDTQYF.

This clonotype was found many times. Found in a library prepared for alpha chains, this beta chain is an off-target read, and its abundance has little meaning. The gene calls are TRBV12-3 or TRBV12-4 and TRBJ1-5; TRBD1 might be the D (6 bases). V was cut by 6 bases and J by 8 bases, with 14 bases left in between. The CDR3 has 13 amino acids. DNA for the CDR3: TGTGCCAGCAGGAAAGGGGGTCGAAAGCCCCAGCATTTT. It encodes CASRKGGRKPQHF.

This clonotype was recorded many times. This beta chain is an unintended read in a library built for alpha chains; its size means little. The genes are TRBV7-9 and TRBJ1-2, with D hard to call. The CDR3 consists of 13 residues. Trimming cost V 5 bases and J 4 bases, with 11 bases left between them. The germline gives CDR1 SEHNR, CDR2 FQNEAQ (reference sequence). The CDR3 nucleotides are TGTGCCAGCAGCCAAGGCGAGCTCTATGGCTACACCTTC. It encodes CASSQGELYGYTF.